The present T cell receptor beta chain was sequenced within a study of control samples from healthy donors and cancer patients. The germline CDR1 and CDR2 sequences are SGHRS and YFSETQ. With V trimmed by 5 bases and J by 6 bases, 0 bases remained unmatched. The CDR3 totals 13 residues. The table came from immunoSEQ multiplex PCR; TCRdb's copy has only in-frame clones and leaves some out. The sample shows about 160,000 clones, 90% to 95% of them seen only once. This receptor was identified in a woman younger than 45 in good health. This chain links TRBV5-1 with TRBJ2-1; 12 nucleotides line up with TRBD2. What was sequenced was blood. The CDR3 DNA follows: TGCGCCAGCAGGACTAGCGGGAGCAATGAGCAGTTCTTC. This encodes CASRTSGSNEQFF.